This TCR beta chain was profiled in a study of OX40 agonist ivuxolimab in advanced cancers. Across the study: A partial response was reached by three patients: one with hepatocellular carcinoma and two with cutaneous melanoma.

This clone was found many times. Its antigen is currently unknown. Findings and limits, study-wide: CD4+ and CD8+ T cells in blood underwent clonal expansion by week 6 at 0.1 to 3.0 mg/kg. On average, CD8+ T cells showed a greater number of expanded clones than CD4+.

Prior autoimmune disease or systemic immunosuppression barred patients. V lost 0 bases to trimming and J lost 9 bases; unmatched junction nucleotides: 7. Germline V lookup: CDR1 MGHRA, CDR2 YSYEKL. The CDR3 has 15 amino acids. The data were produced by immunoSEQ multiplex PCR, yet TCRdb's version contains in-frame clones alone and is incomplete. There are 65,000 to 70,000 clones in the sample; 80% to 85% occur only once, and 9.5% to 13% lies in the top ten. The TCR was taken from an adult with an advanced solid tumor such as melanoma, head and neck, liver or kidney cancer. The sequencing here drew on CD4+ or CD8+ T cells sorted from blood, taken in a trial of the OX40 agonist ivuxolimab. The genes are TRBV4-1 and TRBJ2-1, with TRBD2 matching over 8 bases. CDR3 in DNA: TGCGCCAGCAGCCAAGATCGGACTAGCACCGGTGAGCAGTTCTTC. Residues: CASSQDRTSTGEQFF.